The rows below give T cell receptor beta chains drawn from one sample of a study of OX40 agonist ivuxolimab in advanced cancers. Method: immunoSEQ multiplex PCR; TCRdb's copy keeps in-frame clones and lacks some. Of around 7,000 clones in the sample, 75% to 85% were seen once. The starting material was CD4+ or CD8+ T cells sorted from blood, obtained in a trial of the OX40 agonist ivuxolimab. Receptors originate from an adult with an advanced solid tumor such as melanoma, head and neck, liver or kidney cancer. Each CDR3 is given with its conserved first and last residue. A D gene is named only where the DNA matches it firmly. Expanded clones get a size class; other rows say once, few or many, or leave the size out.

j_call | d_call | clone_size | cdr3_length | v_call | cdr3_aa | cdr3_nt
TRBJ2-1 | - | - | 12 | TRBV9 | CASSPAGNEQFF | TGTGCCAGCAGCCCCGCGGGGAATGAGCAGTTCTTC
TRBJ1-2 | - | - | 15 | TRBV6-6 | CASTYGAGEAYGYTF | TGTGCCAGCACCTATGGAGCAGGGGAGGCCTATGGCTACACCTTC
TRBJ2-7 | - | few | 12 | TRBV9 | CASSTPGNEQYF | TGTGCCAGCAGCACCCCAGGAAACGAGCAGTACTTC
TRBJ2-7 | - | - | 13 | TRBV7-9 | CASSIGSGNEQYF | TGTGCCAGCAGCATAGGGTCAGGGAACGAGCAGTACTTC
TRBJ2-3 | - | - | 15 | TRBV9 | CASSVQDSSTDTQYF | TGTGCCAGCAGCGTACAGGACAGTAGCACAGATACGCAGTATTTT
TRBJ2-3 | - | - | 18 | TRBV27 | CASSLSWTRGGCGDTQYF | TGTGCCAGCAGTTTATCGTGGACTAGGGGGGGGTGCGGGGATACGCAGTATTTT
TRBJ2-3 | - | - | 16 | TRBV19 | CASSIAWAGITDTQYF | TGTGCCAGTAGTATAGCCTGGGCGGGAATCACAGATACGCAGTATTTT
TRBJ2-3 | TRBD2 | medium-sized | 16 | TRBV7-9 | CASSKGTSGGTDTQYF | TGTGCCAGCAGCAAAGGGACTAGCGGGGGGACAGATACGCAGTATTTT
TRBJ1-5 | - | - | 10 | TRBV6-9 | CASSPQPQHF | TGTGCCAGCAGTCCTCAGCCCCAGCATTTT
TRBJ2-3 | TRBD2 | - | 15 | TRBV6-5 | CASSLGLAGTDTQYF | TGTGCCAGCAGTCTAGGACTAGCGGGCACAGATACGCAGTATTTT
TRBJ2-7 | - | - | 15 | TRBV4-3 | CASSHLRSGLYEQYF | TGCGCCAGCAGCCATCTTAGGTCAGGCCTCTACGAGCAGTACTTC
TRBJ2-7 | TRBD2 | - | 16 | TRBV4-2 | CASSQDGGVPPYEQYF | TGTGCCAGCAGCCAAGATGGGGGGGTCCCCCCCTACGAGCAGTACTTC
TRBJ1-2 | - | - | 14 | TRBV9 | CASSGAQGPHGYTF | TGTGCCAGCAGCGGAGCGCAGGGGCCTCATGGCTACACCTTC
TRBJ2-1 | TRBD1 | - | 13 | TRBV27 | CASSLNRGTEQFF | TGTGCCAGCAGTTTAAACAGGGGGACTGAGCAGTTCTTC
TRBJ1-5 | TRBD1 | - | 18 | TRBV18 | CASSQGQVGPYSNQPQHF | TGTGCCAGCTCACAGGGACAGGTGGGCCCGTATAGCAATCAGCCCCAGCATTTT
TRBJ2-7 | - | - | 13 | TRBV5-1 | CASSFGQSYEQYF | TGCGCCAGCAGCTTTGGGCAGAGCTACGAGCAGTACTTC
TRBJ2-3 | TRBD2 | medium-sized | 15 | TRBV6-5 | CASRSGLAGTDTQYF | TGTGCCAGCAGATCAGGACTAGCGGGGACAGATACGCAGTATTTT
TRBJ1-1 | - | - | 14 | TRBV4-1 | CASSQGTGHTEAFF | TGCGCCAGCAGCCAGGGAACAGGTCACACTGAAGCTTTCTTT
TRBJ2-1 | - | - | 12 | TRBV7-9 | CASSVEGGEQFF | TGTGCCAGCAGCGTGGAGGGAGGTGAGCAGTTCTTC
TRBJ2-5 | - | once | 14 | TRBV6-5 | CASSYSKSVEPQYF | TGTGCCAGCAGTTACTCGAAATCCGTAGAGCCCCAGTACTTC
TRBJ1-1 | - | - | 14 | TRBV5-1 | CASSLGGLNTEAFF | TGCGCCAGCAGCTTGGGGGGACTGAACACTGAAGCTTTCTTT
TRBJ2-2 | - | once | 17 | TRBV7-9 | CASRSRDGNRNTGELFF | TGTGCCAGCAGATCTAGGGACGGCAATAGGAACACCGGGGAGCTGTTTTTT
TRBJ1-1 | - | - | 15 | TRBV27 | CASQRGGGGNTEAFF | TGTGCCAGCCAGCGCGGGGGCGGGGGGAACACTGAAGCTTTCTTT
TRBJ2-3 | - | - | 19 | TRBV5-5 | CASSLPSLLAGLFTDTQYF | TGTGCCAGCAGCCTCCCTTCACTCCTGGCGGGACTGTTCACAGATACGCAGTATTTT